The present entry profiles one T cell receptor (beta chain) with its context. How the authors handled the data: Nucleated cell number was recorded as an estimate derived from reference gene primer amplification. Generated by immunoSEQ multiplex PCR, the TCRdb table keeps only in-frame clones and is missing some. V and J calls plus clone size are reproduced from that table; the DNA served to infer D and trimming. Among approximately 230,000 clones, roughly 91% were seen once, and the ten largest hold over 4%. The study counted Cohort 3 donors as recovered given two negative PCRs, clearance, or symptom resolution. These data come from a study of blood T cell repertoires in COVID-19. Germline-derived CDR1 and CDR2 are MGHRA and YSYEKL. The CDR3 is 17 amino acids. V trimming: 5 bases; J trimming: 4 bases; junction bases outside the gene matches: 9.

The sequenced sample consisted of PBMCs or T cells enriched from blood (not recorded which). The chain combines TRBV4-1 with TRBJ2-1; 12 bases agree with TRBD2. The sequence came from a woman in her twenties or thirties who had recovered from COVID-19. CDR3 coding DNA: TGCGCCAGCAGCGCCAGACTAGCGGGAGTAGGATACAATGAGCAGTTCTTC. The encoded protein is CASSARLAGVGYNEQFF.